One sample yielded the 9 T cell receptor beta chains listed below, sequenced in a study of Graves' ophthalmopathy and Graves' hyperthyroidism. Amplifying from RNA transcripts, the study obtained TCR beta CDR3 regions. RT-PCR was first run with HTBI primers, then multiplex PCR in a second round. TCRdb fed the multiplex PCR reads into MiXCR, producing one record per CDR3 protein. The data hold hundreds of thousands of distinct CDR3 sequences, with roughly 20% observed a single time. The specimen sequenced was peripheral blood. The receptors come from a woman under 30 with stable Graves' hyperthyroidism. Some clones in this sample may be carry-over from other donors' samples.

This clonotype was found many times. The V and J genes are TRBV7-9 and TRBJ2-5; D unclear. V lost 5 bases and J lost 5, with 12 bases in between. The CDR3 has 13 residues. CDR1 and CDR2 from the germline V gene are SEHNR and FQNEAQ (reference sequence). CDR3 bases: TGTGCCAGCAGCGGAACAGCCGATGAGACCCAGTACTTC. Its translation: CASSGTADETQYF.

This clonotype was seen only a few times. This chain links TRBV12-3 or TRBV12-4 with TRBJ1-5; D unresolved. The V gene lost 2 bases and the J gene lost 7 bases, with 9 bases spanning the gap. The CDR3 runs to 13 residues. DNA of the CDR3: TGTGCCAGCAGTTTAAGTGGGAAACAGCCCCAGCATTTT. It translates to CASSLSGKQPQHF.

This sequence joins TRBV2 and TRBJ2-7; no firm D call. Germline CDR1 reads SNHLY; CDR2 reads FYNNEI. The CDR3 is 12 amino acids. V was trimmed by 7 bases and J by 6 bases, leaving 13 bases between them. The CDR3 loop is CASIPLDVEQYF. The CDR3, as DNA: TGTGCCAGCATTCCTCTGGACGTCGAGCAGTACTTC. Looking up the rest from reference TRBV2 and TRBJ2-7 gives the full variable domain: EPEVTQTPSHQVTQMGQEVILRCVPISNHLYFYWYRQILGQKVEFLVSFYNNEISEKSEIFDDQFSVERPDGSNFTLKIRSTKLEDSAMYFCASIPLDVEQYFGPGTRLTVT.

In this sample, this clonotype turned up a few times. The CDR3 bases are TGTGCCAGTCAGATCGGTCGGGGCTCCACCGGGGAGCTGTTTTTT. This sequence encodes CASQIGRGSTGELFF. V usage is TRBV10-3 and J usage is TRBJ2-2, with D perhaps assigned TRBD1 or TRBD2 (5 bases each). V lost 10 bases and J 4 bases, leaving 19 bases between the germline ends. The V gene's germline CDR1 is ENHRY and CDR2 SYGVKD. This CDR3 is built from 15 residues.

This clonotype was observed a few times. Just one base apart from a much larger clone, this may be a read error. The CDR3 protein is CASSLQGGSSYEQYV. In nucleotides, the CDR3 is TGTGCCAGCAGCTTACAGGGTGGGAGCTCCTACGAGCAGTACGTC. The rearrangement joins TRBV12-3 or TRBV12-4 to TRBJ2-7; D may be TRBD1 (6 bases). There are 15 residues in the CDR3. The V gene lost 6 bases and the J gene lost 0 bases, with 15 bases spanning the gap.

The CDR3 sequence is CASSYSTPGQGVVMNTEAFF. The CDR3 DNA is TGTGCCAGCAGTTACTCCACACCGGGACAGGGGGTTGTTATGAACACTGAAGCTTTCTTT. This sequence joins TRBV6-2 or TRBV6-3 and TRBJ1-1, with 11 nucleotides matching TRBD1. V lost 0 bases to trimming and J lost 0 bases; unmatched junction nucleotides: 12. The CDR3 contains 20 residues. The germline V gene encodes CDR1 MNHEY and CDR2 SVGEGT.

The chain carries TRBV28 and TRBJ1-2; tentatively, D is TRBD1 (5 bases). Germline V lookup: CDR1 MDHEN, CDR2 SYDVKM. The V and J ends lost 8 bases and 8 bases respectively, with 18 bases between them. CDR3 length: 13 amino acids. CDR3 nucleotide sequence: TGTGCCAGCGCGACTTCCGGGACGGCGGGCTACACCTTC. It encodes CASATSGTAGYTF.

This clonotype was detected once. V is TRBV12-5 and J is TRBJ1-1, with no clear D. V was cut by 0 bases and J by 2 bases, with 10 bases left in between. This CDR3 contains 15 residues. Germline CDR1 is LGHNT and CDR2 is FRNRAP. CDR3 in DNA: TGTGCTAGTGGTTTGGTAATAACGGATAACACTGAAGCTTTCTTT. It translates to CASGLVITDNTEAFF.

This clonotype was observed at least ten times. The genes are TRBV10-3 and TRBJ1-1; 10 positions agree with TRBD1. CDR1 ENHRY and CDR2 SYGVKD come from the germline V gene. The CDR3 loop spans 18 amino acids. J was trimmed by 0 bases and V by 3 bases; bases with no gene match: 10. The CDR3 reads CAISDSRTGGKLNTEAFF. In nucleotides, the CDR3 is TGTGCCATCAGTGACTCCCGGACAGGGGGAAAGTTGAACACTGAAGCTTTCTTT.